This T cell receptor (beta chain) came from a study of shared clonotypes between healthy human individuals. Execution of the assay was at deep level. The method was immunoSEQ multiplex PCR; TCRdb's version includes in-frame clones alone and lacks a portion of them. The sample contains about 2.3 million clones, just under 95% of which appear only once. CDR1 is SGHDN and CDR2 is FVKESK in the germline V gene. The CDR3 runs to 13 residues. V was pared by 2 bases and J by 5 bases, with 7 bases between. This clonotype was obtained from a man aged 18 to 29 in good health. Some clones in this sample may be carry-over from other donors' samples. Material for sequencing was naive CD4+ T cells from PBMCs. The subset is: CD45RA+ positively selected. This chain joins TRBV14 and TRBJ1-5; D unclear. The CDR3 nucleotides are TGTGCCAGCAGCCAACCACGACATCAGCCCCAGCATTTT. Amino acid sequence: CASSQPRHQPQHF.